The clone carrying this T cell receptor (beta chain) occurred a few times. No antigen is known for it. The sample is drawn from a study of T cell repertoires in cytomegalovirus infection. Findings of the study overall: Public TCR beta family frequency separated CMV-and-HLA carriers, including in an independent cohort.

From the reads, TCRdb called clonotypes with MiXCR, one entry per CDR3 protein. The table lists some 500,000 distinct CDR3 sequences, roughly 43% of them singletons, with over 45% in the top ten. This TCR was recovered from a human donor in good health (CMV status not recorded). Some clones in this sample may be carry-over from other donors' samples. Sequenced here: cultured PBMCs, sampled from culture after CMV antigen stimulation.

The CDR3 sequence: CASSLGVAGQETQYF. The CDR3 nucleotides are TGTGCCAGCAGCTTGGGAGTAGCGGGACAAGAGACCCAGTACTTC. This chain uses TRBV5-4 with TRBJ2-5, with 8 bases fitting TRBD2. This CDR3 contains 15 residues. The V segment lost 0 bases and the J segment 2 bases; nucleotides outside the gene matches: 3. CDR1 and CDR2 from the germline V gene are SGHNT and YYREEE (reference sequence).